The 15 T cell receptor beta chains below come from one sample, sequenced in a study of CD8+ T cells in alopecia areata. cDNA prepared by RNA extraction and subsequent reverse transcription served as the template for sequencing. Only in-frame clones appear in the TCRdb table, and some are missing; sequencing was by immunoSEQ multiplex PCR. The data show roughly 150,000 clones, more than 55% seen once. Material for sequencing was CD8+ T cells sorted from blood. These receptors originate from a human donor in good health.

This clone has more than one count but fewer than ten. This chain connects TRBV27 to TRBJ2-3, with 13 bases that match TRBD2. The V segment lost 5 bases and the J segment 6 bases; nucleotides outside the gene matches: 11. CDR3 length: 17 residues. The V gene's germline CDR1 is MNHEY and CDR2 SMNVEV (reference sequence). In nucleotides, the CDR3 is TGTGCCAGCAGTCTTGGGACTAGCGGGACTACCATGGATACGCAGTATTTT. It codes for CASSLGTSGTTMDTQYF.

The chain is built from TRBV5-1 and TRBJ2-7, with 9 bases fitting TRBD2. The J segment lost 5 bases and the V segment lost 2 bases, leaving 8 bases of the junction unmatched. The V gene's germline CDR1 is SGHRS and CDR2 YFSETQ. The length of the CDR3 is 15 residues. The CDR3 DNA follows: TGCGCCAGCAGCTTTGACCCTAGCGGGATGAACGAGCAGTACTTC. Residues: CASSFDPSGMNEQYF. Supplemented by reference TRBV5-1 and TRBJ2-7, the full variable domain reads KAGVTQTPRYLIKTRGQQVTLSCSPISGHRSVSWYQQTPGQGLQFLFEYFSETQRNKGNFPGRFSGRQFSNSRSEMNVSTLELGDSALYLCASSFDPSGMNEQYFGPGTRLTVT.

V is TRBV7-9 and J is TRBJ2-5; 8 bases are shared with TRBD1. The ends lost 6 bases at V and 5 bases at J; junction bases unmatched: 11. This CDR3 contains 15 residues. Germline CDR1 is SEHNR and CDR2 is FQNEAQ (reference sequence). The CDR3: CASSSGQVEWETQYF. DNA for the CDR3: TGTGCCAGCAGTTCGGGACAGGTGGAGTGGGAGACCCAGTACTTC.

This rearrangement joins TRBV29-1 to TRBJ2-1; 7 nucleotides match TRBD1. The CDR3 loop spans 11 amino acids. Trimming at V came to 1 base and at J to 12 bases, leaving 3 bases not matched to a gene. CDR1 SQVTM and CDR2 ANQGSEA come from the germline V gene. The CDR3 DNA reads as TGCAGCGTTGAAGCCCGACAGGGGCAGTTCTTC. It codes for CSVEARQGQFF.

The chain uses TRBV29-1 and TRBJ1-1; possible D gene TRBD1, 6 bases. Trimming shortened V by 6 bases and J by 4 bases, and 9 bases separated the two germline ends. Germline CDR1 is SQVTM and CDR2 is ANQGSEA. The CDR3 spans 11 residues. The CDR3 DNA is TGCAGCGTCGGGGGGCTCACTGAAGCTTTCTTT. This encodes CSVGGLTEAFF.

This clone was detected a few times. V usage is TRBV19 and J usage is TRBJ1-1, with D unresolved. V was clipped by 2 bases and J by 1 base, with 5 bases between them. Per the germline V gene, CDR1 is LNHDA and CDR2 is SQIVND (reference sequence). CDR3 length: 13 amino acids. The CDR3 DNA reads TGTGCCAGTAGTATAACACGGAACACTGAAGCTTTCTTT. Its protein product is CASSITRNTEAFF.

J is TRBJ2-7 and V is TRBV4-1, with 8 bases identical to TRBD2. The V gene's germline CDR1 is MGHRA and CDR2 YSYEKL. V lost 5 bases, J lost 2 bases, and 5 bases stayed unmatched. The CDR3 consists of 14 residues. The CDR3 nucleotides are TGCGCCAGCAGCTATACTAGCGGTACCTACGAGCAGTACTTC. It yields the protein CASSYTSGTYEQYF.

This clone was counted only a few times. The chain has TRBV9 and TRBJ2-7; tentative D call: TRBD2 (6 bases). This CDR3 is 15 amino acids long. The V and J ends lost 4 bases and 0 bases respectively, with 14 bases between them. In germline, CDR1 is SGDLS, CDR2 YYNGEE. The CDR3 DNA follows: TGTGCCAGCAGCCCCGGGAGTAGCCGCTCCTACGAGCAGTACTTC. Amino acids: CASSPGSSRSYEQYF. Supplemented by reference TRBV9 and TRBJ2-7, the full variable domain reads DSGVTQTPKHLITATGQRVTLRCSPRSGDLSVYWYQQSLDQGLQFLIQYYNGEERAKGNILERFSAQQFPDLHSELNLSSLELGDSALYFCASSPGSSRSYEQYFGPGTRLTVT.

The rearrangement joins TRBV27 to TRBJ1-5; D is uncertain. Trimming removed 2 bases from V and 5 bases from J, with 13 bases in between. The CDR3 totals 15 residues. From germline, CDR1 is MNHEY and CDR2 SMNVEV (reference sequence). CDR3 region: CASSLKGPTDQPQHF. The CDR3 DNA reads as TGTGCCAGCAGTTTAAAGGGCCCCACCGATCAGCCCCAGCATTTT.

J is TRBJ2-7 and V is TRBV4-1, with TRBD2 as a possible D gene (6 bases). Germline CDR1 is MGHRA and CDR2 is YSYEKL. This CDR3 is 14 amino acids long. V was shortened by 0 bases and J by 6 bases, with 12 bases between the two germline ends. The CDR3 DNA follows: TGCGCCAGCAGCCAAGATTCTGGAGGGCCCGAGCAGTACTTC. Encoded protein: CASSQDSGGPEQYF.

The chain employs TRBV7-9 and TRBJ2-1; D gene unclear. This CDR3 is 13 amino acids long. The germline V and J ends were trimmed by 1 base and 9 bases, with 10 bases remaining between them. Per germline, CDR1 SEHNR and CDR2 FQNEAQ (reference sequence). The CDR3 DNA follows: TGTGCCAGCAGCTTAGAGCATCTGGGTGAGCAGTTCTTC. Encoded protein: CASSLEHLGEQFF.

This clone has a single count. The chain has TRBV9 and TRBJ2-5, with 12 positions matching TRBD2. J gave up 8 bases and V 4 bases, and 12 bases lay outside the gene matches. The CDR3 is made up of 16 amino acids. In germline, CDR1 is SGDLS, CDR2 YYNGEE. CDR3 nucleotides: TGTGCCAGCAGCCCCTCGGGACTAGCGGGCTGGGAAACCCAGTACTTC. It codes for CASSPSGLAGWETQYF.

The CDR3 DNA is TGTGCCAGCAGTTTACCAGGGGTGGGTGAGCAGTTCTTC. It yields the protein CASSLPGVGEQFF. The chain has TRBV27 and TRBJ2-1, with D tentatively TRBD1 (6 bases). This CDR3 has 13 residues. CDR1 is MNHEY, CDR2 SMNVEV, per germline (reference sequence). V lost 2 bases to trimming and J lost 9 bases, with 11 bases between them.

The chain is built from TRBV9 and TRBJ2-7; 11 bases are a match to TRBD1. CDR1 and CDR2 (germline): SGDLS, YYNGEE. This CDR3 has 15 residues. Trimming took 0 bases from V and 5 from J; bases not matched to a gene: 4. This CDR3 is CASSVEGQGDDEQYF. The DNA for the CDR3 is TGTGCCAGCAGCGTAGAGGGACAGGGGGACGACGAGCAGTACTTC.

This rearrangement joins TRBV27 to TRBJ1-5, with no clear D. The CDR3 loop spans 14 amino acids. The V gene's germline CDR1 is MNHEY and CDR2 SMNVEV (reference sequence). The germline V and J ends were trimmed by 3 bases and 4 bases, with 10 bases remaining between them. The CDR3 is CASSLTTQNQPQHF. The CDR3 DNA sequence: TGTGCCAGCAGTTTGACAACACAGAATCAGCCCCAGCATTTT.